This entry describes one TCR beta chain. This entry comes from a study of T cells after yellow fever vaccination. In the study overall: The fractions with low cell numbers were processed using SMART-Seq v4 Ultra Low Input.

They built TCR cDNA with 5'RACE template switching, a step that put in a universal primer site and UMIs. TCRdb independently ran MiXCR on the 5' RACE reads; one entry per CDR3 protein. The table lists around 610,000 distinct CDR3 sequences, around an eighth of them singletons. Trimming cost V 0 bases and J 0 bases, with 10 bases left between them. This CDR3 comprises 16 residues. In germline, CDR1 is SGHRS, CDR2 YFSETQ. This sequence originates from a young man who received the YFV17D yellow fever vaccine. The sample consisted of PBMCs, taken on the day of the yellow fever booster vaccination. The chain is built from TRBV5-1 and TRBJ1-3; no clear D gene. CDR3 protein: CASSLEVGGSGNTIYF. The CDR3 DNA reads TGCGCCAGCAGCTTGGAGGTTGGAGGCTCTGGAAACACCATATATTTT.